Presented here are 19 T cell receptor beta chains from one specimen sequenced in a study of PD-L1 blockade in urothelial cancer. Assay used: immunoSEQ multiplex PCR; TCRdb lists only in-frame clones, some missing. The data hold 40,000 to 55,000 clones, with more than 70% observed a single time. Time point denoted: pretreatment peripheral blood. The specimen comprised PBMCs, sampled around atezolizumab (anti-PD-L1) treatment. The receptors were sampled from a donor at least 40 years old with urothelial cancer.

The CDR3: CASSLAGGTDTQYF. CDR3 in DNA: TGTGCCAGCAGCTTAGCAGGGGGCACAGATACGCAGTATTTT. V is TRBV13 and J is TRBJ2-3; weak D call: TRBD1 (6 bases). The CDR3 covers 14 residues. CDR1 and CDR2 (germline): PRHDT, FYEKMQ (reference sequence). Trimming cost V 1 base and J 1 base, with 6 bases left between them.

The V and J genes are TRBV10-1 and TRBJ2-1; 14 bases map to TRBD2. The V gene end was trimmed by 3 bases and the J gene end by 6 bases; junction bases not matched to a gene: 16. The CDR3 extends over 20 amino acids. Germline-derived CDR1 and CDR2 are WNHNN and SYGVQD (reference sequence). DNA of the CDR3: TGCGCCAGCAGTGACCGTCCCGGGACTAGCGGGAGATCCCCCTCCAATGAGCAGTTCTTC. The encoded protein is CASSDRPGTSGRSPSNEQFF.

The genes are TRBV27 and TRBJ2-7; 8 nucleotides align to TRBD2. The trim removed 7 bases at V and 6 bases at J, leaving 8 bases unmatched. The CDR3 sequence is 13 residues long. The germline gives CDR1 MNHEY, CDR2 SMNVEV (reference sequence). CDR3 nucleotide sequence: TGTGCCAGCACTTCAGCGGGAGCCCTCGAGCAGTACTTC. Amino acid sequence: CASTSAGALEQYF.

This chain links TRBV27 with TRBJ2-3, with 7 nucleotides matching TRBD2. The CDR3 is made up of 15 amino acids. CDR1 MNHEY and CDR2 SMNVEV come from the germline V gene (reference sequence). V shed 2 bases, J shed 3 bases, and the junction held 5 bases outside the gene matches. The CDR3 sequence: CASSLPGGSTDTQYF. The CDR3 DNA reads TGTGCCAGCAGTTTACCGGGAGGCTCTACAGATACGCAGTATTTT.

This clone has only one observation. The chain couples TRBV4-1 to TRBJ2-7; weak D call: TRBD1 (6 bases). The CDR3 loop spans 14 amino acids. Germline V lookup: CDR1 MGHRA, CDR2 YSYEKL. V was cut by 5 bases and J by 3 bases, with 14 bases left in between. CDR3 nucleotides: TGCGCCAGCAGCTCCCCGGGGACAAGCTACGAGCAGTACTTC. It encodes CASSSPGTSYEQYF.

This clone is a singleton in its sample. V is TRBV5-1 and J is TRBJ2-1; weak D call: TRBD2 (7 bases). The CDR3 runs to 17 residues. Trimming stripped 5 bases from V and 5 bases from J, with 23 bases between. CDR1 and CDR2 from the germline V gene are SGHRS and YFSETQ. CDR3 nucleotides: TGCGCCAGCAGAGGAGGGGGGGGGACTGCGGGAAACAATGAGCAGTTCTTC. It specifies CASRGGGGTAGNNEQFF.

The chain employs TRBV7-2 and TRBJ2-2; D gene ambiguous. CDR1 and CDR2 from the germline V gene are SGHTA and FQGNSA. The CDR3 loop spans 15 amino acids. The V end lost 0 bases, the J end lost 5 bases, and 10 bases lay between the germline ends. The CDR3 region is CASSLAPEVTGELFF. The CDR3, as DNA: TGTGCCAGCAGCTTAGCACCAGAAGTGACCGGGGAGCTGTTTTTT. Variable domain in full (rest from reference TRBV7-2 and TRBJ2-2): GAGVSQSPSNKVTEKGKDVELRCDPISGHTALYWYRQSLGQGLEFLIYFQGNSAPDKSGLPSDRFSAERTGGSVSTLTIQRTQQEDSAVYLCASSLAPEVTGELFFGEGSRLTVL.

The J gene is TRBJ2-2, the V gene TRBV2; TRBD2 agrees at 10 bases. The junction had 2 bases not matched to a gene; V was cut back by 1 base and J by 6 bases. There are 15 residues in the CDR3. Germline V gives CDR1 SNHLY, CDR2 FYNNEI. The CDR3 loop reads CASSEGLAGAGELFF. In nucleotides, the CDR3 is TGTGCCAGCAGTGAAGGGCTAGCGGGGGCCGGGGAGCTGTTTTTT.

The rearrangement joins TRBV4-3 to TRBJ2-3; 7 positions agree with TRBD2. The ends lost 1 base at V and 1 base at J; junction bases unmatched: 2. The CDR3 extends over 15 amino acids. Germline V gives CDR1 LGHNA, CDR2 YSLEER. CDR3: CASSQVLARTDTQYF. CDR3 sequence (DNA): TGCGCCAGCAGCCAAGTACTAGCGCGCACAGATACGCAGTATTTT.

The V call is TRBV5-4, the J call TRBJ2-2; D is undetermined. The V gene's germline CDR1 is SGHNT and CDR2 YYREEE (reference sequence). The CDR3 runs to 13 residues. The ends were cut back, 9 bases at V and 2 bases at J, with 11 bases in the middle. The CDR3: CAIPDLNTGELFF. The CDR3 DNA sequence: TGTGCCATCCCCGACTTAAACACCGGGGAGCTGTTTTTT.

This sequence joins TRBV5-6 and TRBJ2-1; TRBD2 aligns across 9 bases. The V segment lost 0 bases and the J segment 12 bases; nucleotides outside the gene matches: 7. Germline-derived CDR1 and CDR2 are SGHDT and YYEEEE. The CDR3 is made up of 14 amino acids. The CDR3 DNA reads as TGTGCCAGCAGCTTGGGCCTAGCGGGAATAGGGCAGTTCTTC. Translated: CASSLGLAGIGQFF.

V gene TRBV27 combines with J gene TRBJ2-3; D call uncertain. Germline V gene data show CDR1 as MNHEY and CDR2 as SMNVEV (reference sequence). The CDR3 length is 11 residues. V was shortened by 5 bases and J by 5 bases, with 5 bases between the two germline ends. The CDR3 loop is CASSTLDTQYF. The CDR3, as DNA: TGTGCCAGCAGTACTCTAGATACGCAGTATTTT.

The chain has TRBV7-3 and TRBJ2-2; D unclear. The CDR3 has 15 residues. The V gene's germline CDR1 is SGHTA and CDR2 FQGTGA. V was trimmed by 0 bases and J by 6 bases, leaving 11 bases between them. The CDR3 spells CASSLTSGFAGELFF. CDR3 nucleotide sequence: TGTGCCAGCAGCTTAACGTCCGGGTTTGCCGGGGAGCTGTTTTTT.

The rearrangement links TRBV21-1 to TRBJ1-5. TRBV21-1 is reported as a pseudogene. The CDR3 has 12 amino acids. The CDR3 spells CASSTPYQPQHF. The CDR3 region has the DNA TGTGCCAGCAGCACCCCCTATCAGCCCCAGCATTTT.

J is TRBJ2-4 and V is TRBV5-1; a weak D match, TRBD2 (5 bases). V lost 4 bases to trimming and J lost 6 bases, with 11 bases between them. The CDR3 totals 13 residues. CDR1 and CDR2 (germline): SGHRS, YFSETQ. The CDR3 nucleotides are TGCGCCAGCAGCCCCCCCCGGGGAAACATTCAGTACTTC. Residues: CASSPPRGNIQYF.

The chain recombines TRBV27 with TRBJ2-1; TRBD2 agrees at 12 bases. The CDR3 has 16 residues. Germline values: CDR1 MNHEY, CDR2 SMNVEV (reference sequence). Trimming took 5 bases from V and 2 from J; bases not matched to a gene: 4. The CDR3 protein is CASSHRLAGAYNEQFF. For the CDR3, the DNA is TGTGCCAGCAGTCACCGACTAGCGGGAGCCTACAATGAGCAGTTCTTC.

This clone has only a few counts. This chain uses TRBV6-5 with TRBJ1-5; 8 nucleotides agree with TRBD1. The germline V gene has CDR1 MNHEY and CDR2 SVGAGI. The CDR3 has 15 amino acids. Trimming at V came to 2 bases and at J to 4 bases, leaving 4 bases not matched to a gene. CDR3 nucleotides: TGTGCCAGCAGTTACGGGCAGGGGGCAAATCAGCCCCAGCATTTT. Its protein is CASSYGQGANQPQHF.

The V call is TRBV7-6, the J call TRBJ2-1, with 10 bases fitting TRBD2. V lost 5 bases, J lost 7 bases, and 11 bases stayed unmatched. In germline, CDR1 is SGHVS, CDR2 FNYEAQ. The CDR3 loop spans 16 amino acids. CDR3: CASSPRLAGVSNEQFF. CDR3 DNA sequence: TGTGCCAGCAGCCCCCGCCTAGCGGGAGTTAGTAATGAGCAGTTCTTC.

This clone turned up a few times. J is TRBJ2-1 and V is TRBV4-1, with a tentative D call TRBD2 (6 bases). CDR1 and CDR2 from the germline V gene are MGHRA and YSYEKL. This CDR3 comprises 13 residues. Trimming left V 4 bases short and J 8 bases short, with 12 bases between. CDR3 sequence (DNA): TGCGCCAGCAGCCCCCCGGGGGTCGATGAGCAGTTCTTC. This gives the protein CASSPPGVDEQFF.